The 22 T cell receptor beta chains below were found in one sample sequenced in a study of regulatory T cells in long-lasting Graves disease. This sample's time point: newly diagnosed GD, antithyroid drugs for less than 3 months. Extracted PBMC RNA gave rise to the TCR library. Libraries of TCR beta came from iRepertoire HTBI primers plus Arm-PCR of CDR3 regions. Each CDR3 protein is one row after TCRdb ran MiXCR on the multiplex PCR reads. The profile shows around 500,000 distinct CDR3 sequences, approximately 15% of them singletons. The same data also contributed to another study, on T cells in Graves' hyperthyroidism and ophthalmopathy.

The sample was peripheral blood mononuclear cells (PBMCs), taken at new diagnosis, from a patient treated with antithyroid drugs. All receptors derive from a man aged 30-40 years with Graves disease.

This clonotype was seen ten or more times. The chain links TRBV6-2 or TRBV6-3 to TRBJ2-3, with D possibly TRBD2 on 6 matching bases. The V end was cut by 8 bases, the J end by 6 bases, with 18 bases between. Germline CDR1 and CDR2: MNHEY and SVGEGT. CDR3 length: 14 residues. This chain's CDR3 is CASEGTLYPDTQYF. In DNA, the CDR3 is TGTGCCAGCGAGGGGACTCTATACCCCGATACGCAGTATTTT.

The J gene is TRBJ1-6, the V gene TRBV20-1, with D possibly TRBD1 on 6 matching bases. The CDR3 totals 12 residues. Trimming took off 3 bases at V and 7 bases at J, with 7 bases between the two ends. Per germline, CDR1 DFQATT and CDR2 SNEGSKA (reference sequence). The CDR3 region is CSASRGNSPLHF. In DNA, the CDR3 is TGCAGTGCTAGCAGGGGAAATTCACCCCTCCACTTT.

This clonotype was seen at least ten times. This sequence joins TRBV18 and TRBJ1-1; D is uncertain. V gave up 3 bases and J gave up 3 bases, with 14 bases separating them. The CDR3 is 15 amino acids. In germline, CDR1 is KGHSH, CDR2 LQKENI. This CDR3 reads CASSPSLGADTEAFF. The CDR3 region has the DNA TGTGCCAGCTCACCGTCCCTGGGAGCAGACACTGAAGCTTTCTTT.

This clonotype was observed at least ten times. The V gene is TRBV12-3 or TRBV12-4, the J gene TRBJ1-5; 7 bases line up with TRBD1. V lost 4 bases to trimming and J lost 1 base; unmatched junction nucleotides: 10. The CDR3 runs 17 residues. The CDR3 DNA follows: TGTGCCAGCAGTTCGCGCCTGGGACAGATCAGCAATCAGCCCCAGCATTTT. Translating it yields CASSSRLGQISNQPQHF.

This clonotype appeared a few times. This chain links TRBV18 with TRBJ2-5; maybe TRBD2 (5 bases). Trimming took 4 bases from V and 3 from J, leaving 9 bases between them. The CDR3 is made up of 13 amino acids. Germline values: CDR1 KGHSH, CDR2 LQKENI. As DNA, the CDR3 is TGTGCCAGCTCACAACTAGAGGAAGAGACCCAGTACTTC. Translated: CASSQLEEETQYF.

Ten or more counts support this clonotype. V usage is TRBV20-1 and J usage is TRBJ1-5; unclear D gene. Germline assignment: CDR1 DFQATT and CDR2 SNEGSKA (reference sequence). CDR3 size: 15 residues. V lost 0 bases to trimming and J lost 7 bases, with 16 bases between them. The CDR3 nucleotides read TGCAGTGCTAGAGAAGGATTGTGGGAGGAGCAGCCCCAGCATTTT. Translated, it gives CSAREGLWEEQPQHF.

As concerns this clonotype: This may arise from a read error, as a much more abundant clone is one base away. The J gene is TRBJ1-2, the V gene TRBV6-5; D is unresolved. This CDR3 contains 14 residues. CDR1 is MNHEY, CDR2 SVGAGI, per germline. Trimming stripped 4 bases from V and 5 bases from J, with 14 bases between. The CDR3 loop reads CASSLELSWYGYTF. In DNA form, the CDR3 reads TGTGCCAGCAGTTTAGAGTTGTCGTGGTATGGCTACACCTTC.

This clonotype was seen many times. The V gene is TRBV7-3, the J gene TRBJ2-3; D is unclear. In germline, CDR1 is SGHTA, CDR2 FQGTGA. Trimming took 6 bases from V and 1 from J, leaving 8 bases between them. CDR3 length: 13 amino acids. CDR3 bases: TGTGCCAGCAGGCAGATGGGCACAGATACGCAGTATTTT. It encodes CASRQMGTDTQYF.

The chain combines TRBV30 with TRBJ2-3; 7 nucleotides align to TRBD1. Germline lookup yields CDR1 GTSNPN and CDR2 SVGIG (reference sequence). There are 14 residues in the CDR3. The junction had 9 bases not matched to a gene; V was cut back by 8 bases and J by 1 base. Written as DNA, the CDR3 is TGTGCCGGACCGACAGGGCCCGGCACAGATACGCAGTATTTT. Translation: CAGPTGPGTDTQYF.

This rearrangement joins TRBV20-1 to TRBJ2-7, with D maybe TRBD1 (5 bases). The germline V gene encodes CDR1 DFQATT and CDR2 SNEGSKA (reference sequence). Between the trimmed V and J ends, which lost 6 bases and 3 bases, there was a span of 15 bases. This CDR3 is built from 13 residues. The CDR3 sequence: CSAIKDTNYEQYF. CDR3 DNA: TGCAGTGCCATAAAGGACACTAACTACGAGCAGTACTTC.

This clonotype was recorded many times. This rearrangement joins TRBV3-1 to TRBJ2-4, with TRBD2 matching over 14 bases. The CDR3 sequence is 17 residues long. The V gene's germline CDR1 is LGHDT and CDR2 YNNKEL (reference sequence). The V segment lost 4 bases and the J segment 7 bases; nucleotides outside the gene matches: 9. Written as DNA, the CDR3 is TGTGCCAGCAGCCCCCGGACTAGCGGGGGGTCAGGCAACATTCAGTACTTC. It specifies CASSPRTSGGSGNIQYF.

The rearrangement links TRBV12-3 or TRBV12-4 to TRBJ1-2; D is unresolved. Trimming took off 7 bases at V and 2 bases at J, with 14 bases between the two ends. This CDR3 region has 14 residues. The CDR3 sequence is CASTSPQKNYGYTF. CDR3 bases: TGTGCCAGCACCTCCCCACAGAAGAACTATGGCTACACCTTC.

The sample holds many counts of this clonotype. The gene calls are TRBV2 and TRBJ2-7; TRBD1 matches at 10 bases. After removal of 3 bases from V and 5 bases from J, the junction contained 7 bases not matched to a gene. The CDR3 runs to 15 residues. Germline CDR1 and CDR2: SNHLY and FYNNEI. The CDR3 nucleotides are TGTGCCAGCAGTGAGAGAGACAGGGGGCGGCACGAGCAGTACTTC. Amino acids: CASSERDRGRHEQYF.

This clonotype has a count of ten or more. The CDR3 nucleotides read TGTGCCAGCATAGGGGAGGCCACTGAAGCTTTCTTT. Its protein product is CASIGEATEAFF. This chain links TRBV2 with TRBJ1-1, with D possibly matching TRBD1 (5 bases). CDR3 length: 12 amino acids. Germline V CDR1 and CDR2: SNHLY, FYNNEI. V was trimmed by 7 bases and J by 4 bases, leaving 10 bases between them. Looking up the rest from reference TRBV2 and TRBJ1-1 gives the full variable domain: EPEVTQTPSHQVTQMGQEVILRCVPISNHLYFYWYRQILGQKVEFLVSFYNNEISEKSEIFDDQFSVERPDGSNFTLKIRSTKLEDSAMYFCASIGEATEAFFGQGTRLTVV.

This clonotype was seen repeatedly, ten times or more. This rearrangement joins TRBV20-1 to TRBJ2-7; possibly TRBD2 for D (5 bases). The CDR3 has 15 amino acids. V lost 3 bases and J 4 bases, leaving 19 bases between the germline ends. Germline V gene sequence: CDR1 DFQATT, CDR2 SNEGSKA (reference sequence). CDR3 sequence reads: CSASWVRGKNYEQYF. CDR3 in DNA: TGCAGTGCTAGTTGGGTTCGGGGAAAGAATTACGAGCAGTACTTC.

Details on this clonotype: A much larger clone differs from this one at a single base, so this may be a read error. The rearrangement joins TRBV6-2 or TRBV6-3 to TRBJ1-1, with 8 bases fitting TRBD1. The germline CDR1 and CDR2 sequences are MNHEY and SVGEGT. There are 14 residues in the CDR3. The CDR3 sequence is CVSSDRTGSTEAFF. Written as DNA, the CDR3 is TGTGTCAGCAGTGACAGGACAGGGAGTACTGAAGCTTTCTTT.

This clonotype was seen many times. The rearrangement joins TRBV29-1 to TRBJ2-1; D call uncertain. V was pared by 3 bases and J by 3 bases, with 3 bases between. Germline CDR1 and CDR2: SQVTM and ANQGSEA. The CDR3 contains 11 residues. The DNA for the CDR3 is TGCAGCGTTGACTTCTACAATGAGCAGTTCTTC. The encoded protein is CSVDFYNEQFF.

Many counts were recorded for this clonotype. The chain is built from TRBV29-1 and TRBJ1-2; D remains unclear. Germline loops: CDR1 SQVTM, CDR2 ANQGSEA. The CDR3 is 14 amino acids. V dropped 4 bases and J dropped 4 bases, with 16 bases sitting between them. CDR3 bases: TGCAGCGTTGTCTTATCGGGTATGGGCTATGGCTACACCTTC. This translates into CSVVLSGMGYGYTF.

In its sample, this clonotype was seen many times. The chain has TRBV5-1 and TRBJ2-5; 10 nucleotides match TRBD1. Germline loops: CDR1 SGHRS, CDR2 YFSETQ. The CDR3 is 15 residues long. After removal of 3 bases from V and 2 bases from J, the junction contained 4 bases not matched to a gene. The CDR3 reads CASSSTGGGQETQYF. Written as DNA, the CDR3 is TGCGCCAGCAGCTCGACAGGGGGCGGGCAAGAGACCCAGTACTTC.

This clonotype was observed a few times. V gene TRBV20-1 combines with J gene TRBJ2-1; D call uncertain. Germline assignment: CDR1 DFQATT and CDR2 SNEGSKA (reference sequence). The CDR3 extends over 16 amino acids. With 2 bases removed from V and 5 bases from J, the gap between germline ends came to 19 bases. CDR3 loop: CSARQSNSVTDNEQFF. The CDR3 DNA follows: TGCAGTGCTAGACAGTCTAACAGCGTTACAGACAATGAGCAGTTCTTC.

This clonotype has a count of ten or more. The chain recombines TRBV12-3 or TRBV12-4 with TRBJ1-1; D uncertain. The CDR3 is 11 amino acids. V lost 6 bases and J 3 bases, leaving 5 bases between the germline ends. The CDR3 here is CASRGYTEAFF. Written as DNA, the CDR3 is TGTGCCAGCAGGGGGTACACTGAAGCTTTCTTT.

This clonotype was observed at least ten times. This rearrangement joins TRBV29-1 to TRBJ2-1; D tentatively reads TRBD1 or TRBD2 (5 bases each). CDR1 is SQVTM, CDR2 ANQGSEA, per germline. The CDR3 sequence is 15 residues long. Trimming pared 7 bases from V and 8 bases from J, leaving 24 bases between. The CDR3 region is CSAGDVGNYLHEQFF. For the CDR3, the DNA is TGCAGCGCTGGGGACGTGGGCAATTATTTGCATGAGCAGTTCTTC.